The 17 T cell receptor beta chains presented below share a single source sample, sequenced in a study of vaccination effects on CD4 cells after COVID-19 (dated by TCRdb to between 2021 and 2023). These receptors have no known antigen. The library was generated by the immunoSEQ multiplex PCR assay. TCRdb stores this immuneACCESS table with in-frame sequences only. Part of the clones is absent; in the studies checked, under half of the shortfall reflects unresolved V genes, and no reason is known for the rest. Across this sample there are about 81,000 clones, with more than 60% seen only once. Together, the top ten hold around 1% of the sample. In the ViraFEST assay, PBMC were stimulated with viral peptide pools, and antigen-specific CD4+ T cell clonotypes were then identified by expansion using TCR sequencing. After less than eleven days of culture, CD4+ T cells were isolated with the EasySep CD4+ T cell isolation kit. Each participant received two doses of an mRNA SARS-CoV-2 vaccine, either BNT162b2 or mRNA-1273.

The input for sequencing was CD4+ T cells from PBMCs cultured with HCoV-OC43 spike peptides, taken after COVID-19 vaccination. The cell subset or site label on this specimen signifies: HCoV-OC43 spike overlapping peptide pool stimulation. The source of these receptors is a human donor who received a COVID-19 vaccine.

The chain recombines TRBV4-1 with TRBJ1-4; a possible D gene is TRBD1 (6 bases). The germline V gene has CDR1 MGHRA and CDR2 YSYEKL. The CDR3 is made up of 15 amino acids. The V gene lost 7 bases and the J gene lost 3 bases, with 15 bases spanning the gap. In nucleotides, the CDR3 is TGCGCCAGCAACAACGCAGGGGCCCCTAATGAAAAACTGTTTTTT. Translated: CASNNAGAPNEKLFF.

This CDR3 is CASSPRDTNTGELFF. The CDR3 region has the DNA TGCGCCAGCAGCCCCAGGGACACGAACACCGGGGAGCTGTTTTTT. The V gene is TRBV4-1, the J gene TRBJ2-2; a possible D gene is TRBD1 (6 bases). This CDR3 contains 15 residues. The V gene's germline CDR1 is MGHRA and CDR2 YSYEKL. Trimming removed 4 bases at V and 0 bases at J, with 9 bases between.

The V gene is TRBV5-5, the J gene TRBJ2-5, with 10 bases matching TRBD1. The J segment lost 6 bases and the V segment lost 2 bases, leaving 10 bases of the junction unmatched. This CDR3 has 16 amino acids. Germline assignment: CDR1 SGHKS and CDR2 YYEKEE (reference sequence). The CDR3 DNA sequence: TGTGCCAGCAGCTTTACGTCGACAGGGGGCGCAAAGACCCAGTACTTC. Amino acid sequence: CASSFTSTGGAKTQYF.

V is TRBV3-1 (or the pseudogene TRBV3-2) and J is TRBJ1-1, with D uncertain. The CDR3 length is 15 residues. The V end lost 0 bases, the J end lost 2 bases, and 10 bases lay between the germline ends. Germline V gene data show CDR1 as LGHDT and CDR2 as YNNKEL (reference sequence). As DNA, the CDR3 is TGTGCCAGCAGCCAAGATCAGGTCCGCAACACTGAAGCTTTCTTT. Its translation: CASSQDQVRNTEAFF.

The chain uses TRBV5-1 and TRBJ2-2; no reliable D call. V dropped 0 bases and J dropped 4 bases, with 13 bases sitting between them. The CDR3 contains 16 residues. The germline gives CDR1 SGHRS, CDR2 YFSETQ. The CDR3: CASSLAVGIVTGELFF. The CDR3 DNA sequence: TGCGCCAGCAGCTTGGCGGTGGGGATCGTCACCGGGGAGCTGTTTTTT.

The table lists this clone with a few counts. This chain connects TRBV13 to TRBJ2-2; 7 nucleotides align to TRBD2. Losses at the gene ends were 3 bases for V and 6 bases for J; bases not matched to a gene: 7. Looked up from germline, CDR1 is PRHDT and CDR2 is FYEKMQ (reference sequence). This CDR3 has 15 amino acids. DNA of the CDR3: TGTGCCAGCAGCTTCGGGGGGACCACTTCCGGGGAGCTGTTTTTT. Translation: CASSFGGTTSGELFF.

The genes are TRBV7-9 and TRBJ1-1; 9 bases are shared with TRBD1. Trimming at V came to 5 bases and at J to 5 bases, leaving 6 bases not matched to a gene. This CDR3 spans 14 amino acids. Germline V gene data show CDR1 as SEHNR and CDR2 as FQNEAQ (reference sequence). The DNA of the CDR3 is TGTGCCAGCAGCCTACAGGGGGCAGTAACTGAAGCTTTCTTT. It yields the protein CASSLQGAVTEAFF.

The chain combines TRBV19 with TRBJ2-3; the match to TRBD1 covers 9 bases. The CDR3 spans 15 residues. The V gene's germline CDR1 is LNHDA and CDR2 SQIVND (reference sequence). V was clipped by 8 bases and J by 0 bases; unmatched bases: 6. DNA for the CDR3: TGTGCCAGTGTGACCGGACAGGGGAGCACAGATACGCAGTATTTT. Protein: CASVTGQGSTDTQYF. Full variable domain (missing parts from reference TRBV19 and TRBJ2-3): DGGITQSPKYLFRKEGQNVTLSCEQNLNHDAMYWYRQDPGQGLRLIYYSQIVNDFQKGDIAEGYSVSREKKESFPLTVTSAQKNPTAFYLCASVTGQGSTDTQYFGPGTRLTVL.

This clone was found a few times. This chain uses TRBV5-1 with TRBJ1-2; the match to TRBD1 covers 7 bases. The V segment lost 3 bases and the J segment 4 bases; nucleotides outside the gene matches: 6. Germline V gene sequence: CDR1 SGHRS, CDR2 YFSETQ. CDR3 length equals 14 residues. The CDR3 DNA reads TGCGCCAGCAGCTCCGGACAGGTCGCCTATGGCTACACCTTC. Residues: CASSSGQVAYGYTF.

The count of this clone is one. The chain employs TRBV29-1 and TRBJ2-3; possibly TRBD1 for D (6 bases). Trimming took off 3 bases at V and 5 bases at J, with 9 bases between the two ends. This CDR3 has 12 amino acids. The germline gives CDR1 SQVTM, CDR2 ANQGSEA. CDR3: CSVDQGQDTQYF. CDR3 DNA sequence: TGCAGCGTTGATCAGGGGCAAGATACGCAGTATTTT.

V is TRBV6-1 and J is TRBJ2-1; possible D gene TRBD1, 5 bases. Germline V gene data show CDR1 as MNHNS and CDR2 as SASEGT. Trimming shortened V by 0 bases and J by 4 bases, and 25 bases separated the two germline ends. The CDR3 length is 20 residues. The CDR3 DNA reads as TGTGCCAGCAGTGAAGCGGGGCTGCCTTCAAGAATCACTACGTACAATGAGCAGTTCTTC. Encoded protein: CASSEAGLPSRITTYNEQFF.

A few counts support this clone. V gene TRBV6-6 combines with J gene TRBJ1-5; no definite D call. CDR1 is MNHNY and CDR2 is SVGAGI in the germline V gene (reference sequence). This CDR3 contains 11 residues. V lost 6 bases to trimming and J lost 4 bases, with 4 bases between them. The CDR3 spells CASSRNQPQHF. The CDR3 nucleotides are TGTGCCAGCAGCCGTAATCAGCCCCAGCATTTT.

The chain recombines TRBV2 with TRBJ2-7; TRBD1 matches at 7 bases. Trimming at V came to 6 bases and at J to 3 bases, leaving 2 bases not matched to a gene. Per germline, CDR1 SNHLY and CDR2 FYNNEI. The CDR3 has 12 amino acids. The CDR3 nucleotides are TGTGCCAGCAGGGGGGACAGCTACGAGCAGTACGTC. Its protein product is CASRGDSYEQYV.

The chain has TRBV5-1 and TRBJ1-4, with TRBD1 as a possible D gene (6 bases). This CDR3 is 15 amino acids long. Trimming removed 0 bases at V and 8 bases at J, with 14 bases between. The V gene's germline CDR1 is SGHRS and CDR2 YFSETQ. The CDR3 loop is CASSLAEGGYEKLFF. CDR3 DNA sequence: TGCGCCAGCAGCTTGGCCGAAGGGGGGTACGAAAAACTGTTTTTT. Filled out from reference TRBV5-1 and TRBJ1-4, the complete variable domain reads KAGVTQTPRYLIKTRGQQVTLSCSPISGHRSVSWYQQTPGQGLQFLFEYFSETQRNKGNFPGRFSGRQFSNSRSEMNVSTLELGDSALYLCASSLAEGGYEKLFFGSGTQLSVL.

This clone was seen more than once but under ten times. The V gene is TRBV5-6, the J gene TRBJ2-5; D unclear. The V gene lost 2 bases and the J gene lost 1 base, with 9 bases spanning the gap. Germline CDR1 is SGHDT and CDR2 is YYEEEE. The CDR3 spans 14 residues. The CDR3 is CASSFTRLQETQYF. The CDR3 DNA sequence: TGTGCCAGCAGCTTTACCCGACTCCAAGAGACCCAGTACTTC.

The CDR3 loop reads CASSLPPGQGHDEQFF. The CDR3, as DNA: TGTGCCAGCAGCCTCCCCCCGGGACAGGGGCACGATGAGCAGTTCTTC. The chain uses TRBV6-2 or TRBV6-3 and TRBJ2-1; TRBD1 matches at 10 bases. The CDR3 length is 16 residues. After removal of 6 bases from V and 8 bases from J, the junction contained 13 bases not matched to a gene. The germline V gene has CDR1 MNHEY and CDR2 SVGEGT.

This clone was detected only a few times. The J gene is TRBJ1-1, the V gene TRBV2; D is unresolved. CDR3 length: 13 amino acids. Germline CDR1 SNHLY, CDR2 FYNNEI. V lost 3 bases to trimming and J lost 2 bases, with 7 bases between them. The CDR3 DNA reads as TGTGCCAGCAGTGAGCTCCATAACACTGAAGCTTTCTTT. Protein sequence: CASSELHNTEAFF. Together with reference TRBV2 and TRBJ1-1, the CDR3 gives the full variable domain: EPEVTQTPSHQVTQMGQEVILRCVPISNHLYFYWYRQILGQKVEFLVSFYNNEISEKSEIFDDQFSVERPDGSNFTLKIRSTKLEDSAMYFCASSELHNTEAFFGQGTRLTVV.